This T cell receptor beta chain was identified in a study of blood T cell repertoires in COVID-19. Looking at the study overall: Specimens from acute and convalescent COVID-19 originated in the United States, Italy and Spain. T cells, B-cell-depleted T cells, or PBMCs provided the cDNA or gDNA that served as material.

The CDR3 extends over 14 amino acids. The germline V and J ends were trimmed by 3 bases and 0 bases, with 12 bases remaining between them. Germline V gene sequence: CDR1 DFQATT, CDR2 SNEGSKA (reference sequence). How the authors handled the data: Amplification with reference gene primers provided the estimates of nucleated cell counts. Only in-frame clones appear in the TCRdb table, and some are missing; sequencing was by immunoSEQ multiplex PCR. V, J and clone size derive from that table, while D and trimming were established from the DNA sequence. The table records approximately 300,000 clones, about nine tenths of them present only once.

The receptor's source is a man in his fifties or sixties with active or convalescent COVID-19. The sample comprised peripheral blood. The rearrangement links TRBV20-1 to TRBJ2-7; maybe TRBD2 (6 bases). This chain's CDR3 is CSASRDGSSYEQYF. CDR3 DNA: TGCAGTGCTAGTCGGGACGGGAGCTCCTACGAGCAGTACTTC.